These T cell receptor beta chains were read from a single sample in a study of OX40 agonist ivuxolimab in advanced cancers. Clones were read by immunoSEQ multiplex PCR, and TCRdb kept only the in-frame ones, dropping some. The table includes about 51,000 clones, roughly four fifths detected once. The sample consisted of CD4+ or CD8+ T cells sorted from blood, taken in a trial of the OX40 agonist ivuxolimab. The source of these receptors is an adult with an advanced solid tumor such as melanoma, head and neck, liver or kidney cancer. Each CDR3 is given with its conserved first and last residue. The D gene is left open where the match is weak. Clone sizes are given selectively: once, few, many, or a class where the clone is expanded.

d_call clone_size j_call v_call cdr3_aa cdr3_nt
. . TRBJ2-5 TRBV10-3 CAISGTVEETQYF TGTGCCATCAGTGGAACCGTCGAAGAGACCCAGTACTTC
. . TRBJ2-1 TRBV7-2 CASSLGEWIYNEQFF TGTGCCAGCAGCTTAGGGGAGTGGATATACAATGAGCAGTTCTTC
TRBD2 . TRBJ2-1 TRBV6-4 CASSDGTRNYNEQFF TGTGCCAGCAGTGACGGGACTAGGAACTACAATGAGCAGTTCTTC
. . TRBJ1-2 TRBV7-2 CASSLPQGIGWYYGYTF TGTGCCAGCAGCTTACCCCAGGGGATAGGGTGGTACTATGGCTACACCTTC
. . TRBJ2-1 TRBV14 CASSQGPLPRGNEQFF TGTGCCAGCAGCCAAGGTCCACTACCCAGGGGCAATGAGCAGTTCTTC
. once TRBJ2-3 TRBV5-1 CASSLEPGSRTDTQYF TGCGCCAGCAGCTTGGAACCGGGGTCCCGCACAGATACGCAGTATTTT
TRBD2 once TRBJ2-5 TRBV5-1 CASSLGIAGMKTQYF TGCGCCAGCAGCTTGGGAATAGCGGGGATGAAGACCCAGTACTTC
TRBD2 once TRBJ2-2 TRBV9 CASSSRWGTIGELFF TGTGCCAGCAGCTCCAGGTGGGGGACTATCGGGGAGCTGTTTTTT
. . TRBJ2-1 TRBV5-1 CASSLVRDTNTRGSYNEQFF TGCGCCAGCAGCCTAGTCCGGGACACTAACACCAGAGGCTCCTACAATGAGCAGTTCTTC
. . TRBJ1-2 TRBV10-3 CAISERGGQADGYTF TGTGCCATCAGTGAGCGAGGTGGACAAGCGGATGGCTACACCTTC
. . TRBJ1-1 TRBV5-6 CASSLDAPGTEAFF TGTGCCAGCAGTCTGGACGCGCCCGGTACTGAAGCTTTCTTT
. . TRBJ2-7 TRBV7-2 CASSFRQVMTYEQYF TGTGCCAGCAGCTTCAGACAGGTTATGACCTACGAGCAGTACTTC
TRBD1 . TRBJ2-5 TRBV7-8 CASSLGTVQETQYF TGTGCCAGCAGCCTCGGGACAGTCCAAGAGACCCAGTACTTC
. . TRBJ1-5 TRBV6-5 CASSQGRQPQHF TGTGCCAGCAGCCAAGGACGGCAGCCCCAGCATTTT
. . TRBJ2-5 TRBV9 CASSVGPGVQETQYF TGTGCCAGCAGCGTAGGCCCGGGGGTCCAAGAGACCCAGTACTTC
. . TRBJ2-2 TRBV6-5 CASSLNRGTGELFF TGTGCCAGCAGTCTCAATCGCGGCACCGGGGAGCTGTTTTTT
. . TRBJ2-1 TRBV4-3 CASSQDALAPNEQFF TGCGCCAGCAGCCAAGATGCGCTAGCTCCCAATGAGCAGTTCTTC
. . TRBJ1-1 TRBV19 CASSTGGRINTEAFF TGTGCCAGTAGTACCGGCGGCAGAATAAACACTGAAGCTTTCTTT
. . TRBJ1-5 TRBV15 CATSIRNRDQPQHF TGTGCCACCAGCATCAGGAATCGGGATCAGCCCCAGCATTTT
TRBD2 . TRBJ2-2 TRBV2 CASQAGGGNTGELFF TGTGCCAGCCAAGCCGGGGGGGGGAACACCGGGGAGCTGTTTTTT
TRBD2 . TRBJ2-1 TRBV18 CASSPLAGGQDEQFF TGTGCCAGCTCACCGCTAGCGGGGGGTCAGGATGAGCAGTTCTTC
. few TRBJ1-2 TRBV6-1 CASTPGQNYGYTF TGTGCCAGCACCCCTGGACAGAACTATGGCTACACCTTC
. . TRBJ2-2 TRBV5-1 CASSVSLVSAGELFF TGCGCCAGCAGCGTAAGTCTAGTATCCGCCGGGGAGCTGTTTTTT
. . TRBJ1-1 TRBV5-1 CASSFGSMNTEAFF TGCGCCAGCAGCTTCGGCAGCATGAACACTGAAGCTTTCTTT
. . TRBJ2-5 TRBV5-6 CASSLGGGLETQYF TGTGCCAGCAGCTTGGGAGGAGGGCTGGAGACCCAGTACTTC
TRBD1 . TRBJ1-1 TRBV28 CASRPTGGTEAFF TGTGCCAGCAGGCCAACAGGGGGCACTGAAGCTTTCTTT
. . TRBJ2-3 TRBV5-1 CASRRGGVADTQYF TGCGCCAGCAGGAGGGGGGGAGTTGCTGATACGCAGTATTTT
. once TRBJ2-7 TRBV6-1 CASSEGKDYEQYF TGTGCCAGCAGTGAAGGAAAGGACTACGAGCAGTACTTC
TRBD1 . TRBJ1-2 TRBV18 CASSPIVPPQTGGLGYTF TGTGCCAGCTCACCCATCGTGCCGCCTCAGACAGGGGGGCTTGGCTACACCTTC
TRBD2 once TRBJ2-1 TRBV6-4 CASSKSGGSYNEQFF TGTGCCAGCAGTAAGAGCGGGGGCTCCTACAATGAGCAGTTCTTC
. . TRBJ1-1 TRBV7-9 CASSLKGWNTEAFF TGTGCCAGCAGCTTAAAGGGGTGGAACACTGAAGCTTTCTTT
. . TRBJ1-2 TRBV14 CASSQERWGYGYTF TGTGCCAGCAGCCAAGAGCGTTGGGGCTATGGCTACACCTTC
. . TRBJ2-1 TRBV18 CASSPPNAAQKGNEQFF TGTGCCAGCTCACCACCTAATGCAGCCCAAAAGGGGAATGAGCAGTTCTTC
. . TRBJ1-2 TRBV9 CASSVESYPAVGYTF TGTGCCAGCAGCGTAGAATCTTACCCGGCGGTTGGCTACACCTTC
. . TRBJ1-6 TRBV14 CASSQVGSGNSPLHF TGTGCCAGCAGCCAAGTCGGGTCGGGGAATTCACCCCTCCACTTT
. . TRBJ2-1 TRBV2 CASSLRPEEQFF TGTGCCAGCAGTTTACGTCCGGAAGAGCAGTTCTTC
. once TRBJ1-2 TRBV4-2 CASSQAGVLDYGYTF TGTGCCAGCAGCCAAGCAGGGGTATTGGACTATGGCTACACCTTC
. . TRBJ2-7 TRBV7-3 CASSLGWGSEQYF TGTGCCAGCAGCTTAGGTTGGGGTAGCGAGCAGTACTTC
. . TRBJ1-1 TRBV18 CASSPPKRGTEAFF TGTGCCAGCTCACCACCAAAGCGTGGCACTGAAGCTTTCTTT
. . TRBJ2-1 TRBV19 CASSMDLGASYNEQFF TGTGCCAGTAGTATGGATTTGGGGGCCTCCTACAATGAGCAGTTCTTC
TRBD2 . TRBJ2-1 TRBV5-8 CASSLVGRASNEQFF TGTGCCAGCAGCTTGGTGGGGAGGGCCTCCAATGAGCAGTTCTTC
TRBD2 . TRBJ2-3 TRBV18 CASSQGLAGDTQYF TGTGCCAGCTCACAGGGACTAGCAGGAGATACGCAGTATTTT
. . TRBJ1-3 TRBV4-3 CASSQGVMGASGNTIYF TGCGCCAGCAGCCAAGGGGTGATGGGGGCGTCTGGAAACACCATATATTTT
TRBD1 . TRBJ1-2 TRBV18 CASSLLDRGNYGYTF TGTGCCAGCTCACTACTGGACAGGGGTAACTATGGCTACACCTTC
. . TRBJ2-3 TRBV5-4 CASSLARDTQYF TGTGCCAGCAGCTTGGCCAGGGATACGCAGTATTTT
TRBD1 . TRBJ1-6 TRBV6-6 CASRTGEDNSPLHF TGTGCCAGCAGGACAGGGGAGGATAATTCACCCCTCCACTTT
. once TRBJ1-6 TRBV27 CASTPEPRLPLHF TGTGCCAGCACACCAGAACCCCGTTTACCCCTCCACTTT
TRBD2 . TRBJ2-2 TRBV7-9 CASSLGLAGGTNTGELFF TGTGCCAGCAGCTTAGGACTAGCGGGGGGAACGAACACCGGGGAGCTGTTTTTT
. . TRBJ2-7 TRBV4-1 CASSQLVGVGPRDEQYF TGCGCCAGCAGCCAACTAGTCGGGGTGGGGCCTCGGGACGAGCAGTACTTC
TRBD1 . TRBJ1-5 TRBV6-1 CASSPGQGGNQPQHF TGTGCCAGCAGTCCCGGACAGGGTGGCAATCAGCCCCAGCATTTT
. . TRBJ1-2 TRBV4-2 CASSQASGVGYGYTF TGTGCCAGCAGCCAAGCCTCGGGGGTTGGCTATGGCTACACCTTC
TRBD1 . TRBJ1-6 TRBV5-6 CASSLSGTGAYSPLHF TGTGCCAGCAGCTTGTCCGGGACAGGGGCTTATTCACCCCTCCACTTT
. . TRBJ2-7 TRBV19 CASSIRLPNRAIPYEQYF TGTGCCAGTAGTATTCGGCTCCCCAACAGGGCCATTCCCTACGAGCAGTACTTC
. . TRBJ1-1 TRBV6-4 CASSAPRAPTEAFF TGTGCCAGCAGTGCCCCGCGGGCGCCGACTGAAGCTTTCTTT
. . TRBJ2-7 TRBV1 CTSSHARDRGSPILSQYEQYF TGCACCAGCAGCCACGCGCGGGACAGGGGGTCGCCGATACTATCCCAATACGAGCAGTACTTC
. few TRBJ1-5 TRBV6-5 CASSYSVDSNQPQHF TGTGCCAGCAGTTACTCGGTGGATAGCAATCAGCCCCAGCATTTT
. . TRBJ1-1 TRBV2 CASQGRVNTEAFF TGTGCCAGCCAGGGAAGGGTGAACACTGAAGCTTTCTTT
. . TRBJ2-5 TRBV15 CATSRGKGPQETQYF TGTGCCACCAGCAGAGGAAAAGGTCCCCAAGAGACCCAGTACTTC
. . TRBJ1-4 TRBV6-1 CASSAQRTPGIEKLFF TGTGCCAGCAGTGCCCAGCGGACCCCGGGGATTGAAAAACTGTTTTTT